Following are 20 T cell receptor beta chains from one sample sequenced in a study of T cell clonotyping in hematopoietic cell transplantation. Assay used: immunoSEQ multiplex PCR; TCRdb lists only in-frame clones, some missing. This table holds 4,700 or so clones, approximately 85% found once. The sample here was peripheral blood mononuclear cells, taken 180 days after allogeneic stem cell transplant. The receptor source for this set is a male patient in his sixties or seventies who had an allogeneic stem cell transplant from an unrelated donor, so T cells may come from the graft donor. Some clones in this sample may be carry-over from other donors' samples.

The chain joins TRBV30 to TRBJ2-6, with D uncertain. CDR3 length: 13 amino acids. Per germline, CDR1 GTSNPN and CDR2 SVGIG (reference sequence). Trimming shortened V by 3 bases and J by 1 base, and 4 bases separated the two germline ends. The chain's CDR3 is CAWRTSGANVLTF. The CDR3 nucleotides read TGTGCCTGGAGGACTTCTGGGGCCAACGTCCTGACTTTC.

The chain uses TRBV5-1 and TRBJ2-1; 8 nucleotides match TRBD2. V lost 0 bases and J lost 4; bases outside the gene matches: 6. The germline gives CDR1 SGHRS, CDR2 YFSETQ. CDR3 length: 16 amino acids. The CDR3 here is CASSLVRGASYNEQFF. CDR3 bases: TGCGCCAGCAGCTTGGTGCGGGGGGCCTCTTACAATGAGCAGTTCTTC. Filled out from reference TRBV5-1 and TRBJ2-1, the complete variable domain reads KAGVTQTPRYLIKTRGQQVTLSCSPISGHRSVSWYQQTPGQGLQFLFEYFSETQRNKGNFPGRFSGRQFSNSRSEMNVSTLELGDSALYLCASSLVRGASYNEQFFGPGTRLTVL.

The J gene is TRBJ2-3, the V gene TRBV5-6; no definite D call. CDR3 length: 13 residues. The germline gives CDR1 SGHDT, CDR2 YYEEEE. Trimming cost V 0 bases and J 0 bases, with 2 bases left between them. The CDR3 reads CASSLASTDTQYF. The DNA for the CDR3 is TGTGCCAGCAGCTTGGCCAGCACAGATACGCAGTATTTT.

This chain links TRBV6-5 with TRBJ2-7; 9 positions agree with TRBD1. J lost 1 base, V lost 0 bases, and 1 base had no gene match. This CDR3 region has 15 residues. In germline, CDR1 is MNHEY, CDR2 SVGAGI. The DNA of the CDR3 is TGTGCCAGCAGTTACTCGACAGGGGGGTCCTACGAGCAGTACTTC. Protein sequence: CASSYSTGGSYEQYF.

The V call is TRBV6-5, the J call TRBJ1-1, with D perhaps TRBD1 (6 bases). In germline, CDR1 is MNHEY, CDR2 SVGAGI. This CDR3 has 14 residues. V lost 7 bases, J lost 5 bases, and 17 bases lay in between. The CDR3 sequence is CASKRGRGWTEAFF. Here the CDR3 DNA reads TGTGCCAGCAAAAGGGGCAGGGGATGGACTGAAGCTTTCTTT.

The chain couples TRBV6-5 to TRBJ2-6; no reliable D call. CDR3 length: 15 amino acids. The germline V gene encodes CDR1 MNHEY and CDR2 SVGAGI. Between the trimmed V and J ends, which lost 0 bases and 1 base, there was a span of 4 bases. The CDR3 protein is CASSYSESGANVLTF. CDR3 nucleotides: TGTGCCAGCAGTTACTCCGAGTCTGGGGCCAACGTCCTGACTTTC.

The rearrangement joins TRBV6-1 to TRBJ1-6; D not certain. The CDR3 consists of 13 residues. Trimming cost V 6 bases and J 3 bases, with 6 bases left between them. Per the germline V gene, CDR1 is MNHNS and CDR2 is SASEGT. The CDR3 DNA follows: TGTGCCAGCAGCGAGAGCTATAATTCACCCCTCCACTTT. Its translation: CASSESYNSPLHF.

Only one count was recorded for this clone. The V gene is TRBV18, the J gene TRBJ1-2; a possible D gene is TRBD1 (5 bases). The germline V gene encodes CDR1 KGHSH and CDR2 LQKENI. The germline V and J ends were trimmed by 4 bases and 4 bases, with 10 bases remaining between them. CDR3 length equals 13 residues. DNA for the CDR3: TGTGCCAGCTCACAGGCCCAGGGCTATGGCTACACCTTC. It yields the protein CASSQAQGYGYTF.

This clone has more than one count but fewer than ten. The rearrangement uses TRBV18 and TRBJ1-1; 7 nucleotides align to TRBD1. Germline values: CDR1 KGHSH, CDR2 LQKENI. The CDR3 is 16 amino acids. V shed 3 bases and J 0 bases; nucleotides not matched to a gene: 7. Written as DNA, the CDR3 is TGTGCCAGCTCACCGAACAGGGGCCCCATGAACACTGAAGCTTTCTTT. Protein product: CASSPNRGPMNTEAFF.

The V call is TRBV5-6, the J call TRBJ1-5, with TRBD1 as a possible D gene (5 bases). CDR1 SGHDT and CDR2 YYEEEE come from the germline V gene. Trimming took 0 bases from V and 7 from J, leaving 8 bases between them. The CDR3 extends over 13 amino acids. The CDR3 region has the DNA TGTGCCAGCAGCTTGGGACAGTTGCAGCCCCAGCATTTT. Translated: CASSLGQLQPQHF.

The chain couples TRBV2 to TRBJ2-7; D ambiguous. Germline V lookup: CDR1 SNHLY, CDR2 FYNNEI. Trimming took 6 bases from V and 0 from J, leaving 12 bases between them. The CDR3 loop spans 14 amino acids. The CDR3 DNA follows: TGTGCCAGCAGAAGGATCTTGAGCTCCTACGAGCAGTACTTC. This translates into CASRRILSSYEQYF.

The chain has TRBV11-2 and TRBJ2-7, with D perhaps TRBD1 or TRBD2 (5 bases each). This CDR3 comprises 14 residues. Germline-derived CDR1 and CDR2 are SGHAT and FQNNGV. Trimming left V 0 bases short and J 4 bases short, with 10 bases between. The DNA of the CDR3 is TGTGCCAGCAGCTTAGAGGGCAGGGAGTACGAGCAGTACTTC. Protein: CASSLEGREYEQYF.

This clone came up a few times. V usage is TRBV7-9 and J usage is TRBJ1-3; D uncertain. CDR1 is SEHNR and CDR2 is FQNEAQ in the germline V gene (reference sequence). V was clipped by 5 bases and J by 0 bases, with 20 bases between them. The CDR3 spans 18 residues. The CDR3 sequence is CASSPTPTGNFSGNTIYF. The CDR3, as DNA: TGTGCCAGCAGCCCTACCCCTACGGGGAATTTCTCTGGAAACACCATATATTTT.

The rearrangement links TRBV9 to TRBJ1-2; D remains ambiguous. The CDR3 has 17 residues. CDR1 is SGDLS, CDR2 YYNGEE, per germline. V lost 0 bases to trimming and J lost 0 bases, with 15 bases between them. CDR3 bases: TGTGCCAGCAGCGTAGGGGTAGGGCCCATGGCTAACTATGGCTACACCTTC. The encoded protein is CASSVGVGPMANYGYTF.

V gene TRBV7-2 combines with J gene TRBJ2-7, with 9 bases identical to TRBD2. V was clipped by 3 bases and J by 3 bases; unmatched bases: 3. The CDR3 runs 14 residues. The V gene's germline CDR1 is SGHTA and CDR2 FQGNSA. The CDR3 DNA is TGTGCCAGCAGCTTCGGAGCGGGGGGCTACGAGCAGTACTTC. Its protein product is CASSFGAGGYEQYF.

CDR3 sequence: CASLKRQGPSSYEQYF. Written as DNA, the CDR3 is TGTGCCAGCCTAAAACGACAGGGACCATCCTCCTACGAGCAGTACTTC. This chain uses TRBV6-6 with TRBJ2-7, with 7 nucleotides matching TRBD1. The ends lost 8 bases at V and 0 bases at J; junction bases unmatched: 13. CDR1 is MNHNY and CDR2 is SVGAGI in the germline V gene (reference sequence). The CDR3 contains 16 residues.

This chain uses TRBV7-8 with TRBJ2-7, with 9 bases fitting TRBD1. Germline V gene lookup returns CDR1 SGHVS and CDR2 FQNEAQ. CDR3 size: 14 residues. With 6 bases clipped from V and 6 bases from J, the junction kept 9 bases outside the gene matches. CDR3 residues: CASSPQGAGGEQYF. DNA for the CDR3: TGTGCCAGCAGTCCACAGGGGGCAGGAGGCGAGCAGTACTTC.

The CDR3 region has the DNA TGTGCCAGCAGCGCAGCTAGTAGGGCTTACAATGAGCAGTTCTTC. It specifies CASSAASRAYNEQFF. The chain is built from TRBV9 and TRBJ2-1; D not certain. V was pared by 3 bases and J by 4 bases, with 14 bases between. The germline CDR1 and CDR2 sequences are SGDLS and YYNGEE. CDR3 length: 15 amino acids.

The genes are TRBV11-1 and TRBJ2-1, with 15 bases matching TRBD2. J gave up 5 bases and V 1 base, and 3 bases lay outside the gene matches. Germline loops: CDR1 SGHAT, CDR2 FQDESV (reference sequence). This CDR3 is built from 17 residues. Here the CDR3 DNA reads TGTGCCAGCAGCTTAGGGACTAGCGGGGGGGCCAACAATGAGCAGTTCTTC. It encodes CASSLGTSGGANNEQFF.

J is TRBJ1-2 and V is TRBV4-3, with D possibly being TRBD1 (5 bases). Germline V gives CDR1 LGHNA, CDR2 YSLEER. The CDR3 length is 16 residues. Trimming took 0 bases from V and 4 from J, leaving 15 bases between them. In nucleotides, the CDR3 is TGCGCCAGCAGCCAAGATGTGACCTCTGGGACCTATGGCTACACCTTC. The encoded protein is CASSQDVTSGTYGYTF.